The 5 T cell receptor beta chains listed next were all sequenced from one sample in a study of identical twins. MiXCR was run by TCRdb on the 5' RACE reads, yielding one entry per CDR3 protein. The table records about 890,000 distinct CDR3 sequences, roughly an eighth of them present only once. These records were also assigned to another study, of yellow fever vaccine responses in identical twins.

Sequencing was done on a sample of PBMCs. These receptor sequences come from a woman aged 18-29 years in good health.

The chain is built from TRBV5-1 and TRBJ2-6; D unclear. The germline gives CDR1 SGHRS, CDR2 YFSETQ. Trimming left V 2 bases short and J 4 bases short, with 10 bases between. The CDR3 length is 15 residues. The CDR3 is CASSFTTAGANVLTF. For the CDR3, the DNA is TGCGCCAGCAGCTTTACGACGGCCGGGGCCAACGTCCTGACTTTC.

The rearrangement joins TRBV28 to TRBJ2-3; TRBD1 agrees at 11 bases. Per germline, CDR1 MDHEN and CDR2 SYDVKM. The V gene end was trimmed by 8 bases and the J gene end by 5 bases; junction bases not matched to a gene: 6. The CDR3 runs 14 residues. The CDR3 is CASLRTGGVDTQYF. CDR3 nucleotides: TGTGCCAGCCTACGGACAGGGGGCGTAGATACGCAGTATTTT.

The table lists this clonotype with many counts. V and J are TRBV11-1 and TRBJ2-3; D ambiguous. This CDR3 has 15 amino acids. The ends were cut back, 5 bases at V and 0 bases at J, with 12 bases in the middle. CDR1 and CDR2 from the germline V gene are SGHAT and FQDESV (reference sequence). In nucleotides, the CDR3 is TGTGCCAGCAGCCCCCCCCTTACAAGCACAGATACGCAGTATTTT. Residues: CASSPPLTSTDTQYF.

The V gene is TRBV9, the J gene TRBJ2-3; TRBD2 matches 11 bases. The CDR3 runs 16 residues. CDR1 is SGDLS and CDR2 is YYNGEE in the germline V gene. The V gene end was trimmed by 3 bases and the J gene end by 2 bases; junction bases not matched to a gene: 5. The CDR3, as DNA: TGTGCCAGCAGCGGATATAGCGGGAGGGACACAGATACGCAGTATTTT. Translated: CASSGYSGRDTDTQYF. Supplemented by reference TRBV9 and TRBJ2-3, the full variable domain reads DSGVTQTPKHLITATGQRVTLRCSPRSGDLSVYWYQQSLDQGLQFLIQYYNGEERAKGNILERFSAQQFPDLHSELNLSSLELGDSALYFCASSGYSGRDTDTQYFGPGTRLTVL.

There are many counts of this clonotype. The CDR3 nucleotides read TGTGCCATCAGTCGACTAGCGGGGGGCGAAGAGACCCAGTACTTC. This sequence encodes CAISRLAGGEETQYF. The chain carries TRBV10-3 and TRBJ2-5; the match to TRBD2 covers 13 bases. The CDR3 consists of 15 residues. The germline CDR1 and CDR2 sequences are ENHRY and SYGVKD. With V trimmed by 5 bases and J by 3 bases, 3 bases remained unmatched.